This TCR beta chain was retrieved from a study of T cells in Graves' hyperthyroidism and ophthalmopathy. Authors of the study amplified TCR beta CDR3 regions from RNA transcripts. HTBI primers were used for first-round RT-PCR of the TCR CDR3. One entry per CDR3 protein, called by TCRdb with MiXCR from the multiplex PCR reads. This sample has a few hundred thousand distinct CDR3 sequences, with more than 20% found just once. At least ten counts were recorded for this clonotype. Its specificity is not known. Study-wide points: Most clonotypes that expanded in the thyroid above 0.001 also showed up in blood. The model forecast ophthalmopathy, anticipating it by a median roughly 6.3 months before onset.

The CDR3 has 14 amino acids. Germline CDR1 and CDR2: GTSNPN and SVGIG (reference sequence). Trimming took off 8 bases at V and 0 bases at J, with 16 bases between the two ends. This clonotype was sampled from a man aged 18 to 29 with Graves' hyperthyroidism. Material: blood. V and J are TRBV30 and TRBJ1-1; perhaps TRBD1 as D (5 bases). In DNA form, the CDR3 reads TGTGCCCGCCGGGAAGGGACGTTGAACACTGAAGCTTTCTTT. This translates into CARREGTLNTEAFF. Full variable domain (missing parts from reference TRBV30 and TRBJ1-1): SQTIHQWPATLVQPVGSPLSLECTVEGTSNPNLYWYRQAAGRGLQLLFYSVGIGQISSEVPQNLSASRPQDRQFILSSKKLLLSDSGFYLCARREGTLNTEAFFGQGTRLTVV.